This T cell receptor (beta chain) emerged from a study of T cell responses to AZD1222 COVID-19 vaccine. Data came from immunoSEQ multiplex PCR; TCRdb stores just in-frame clones and leaves some out. The data contain approximately 200,000 clones, roughly 93% of them singletons. General study points: Repertoire sampling was restricted to post-peak T cell response timepoints.

On this clone: Its cognate antigen is unknown.

CDR3 size: 15 residues. CDR1 is MDHEN, CDR2 SYDVKM, per germline. Trimming removed 3 bases from V and 5 bases from J; junction bases left unmatched: 8. The chain couples TRBV28 to TRBJ2-3, with 7 bases matching TRBD2. Sequences were derived from peripheral blood, sampled on day 0 of AZD1222 vaccination. The TCR sequence derives from an adult in good health. The CDR3 protein is CASSFPAGERDTQYF. CDR3 sequence (DNA): TGTGCCAGCAGTTTTCCTGCGGGAGAACGAGATACGCAGTATTTT.